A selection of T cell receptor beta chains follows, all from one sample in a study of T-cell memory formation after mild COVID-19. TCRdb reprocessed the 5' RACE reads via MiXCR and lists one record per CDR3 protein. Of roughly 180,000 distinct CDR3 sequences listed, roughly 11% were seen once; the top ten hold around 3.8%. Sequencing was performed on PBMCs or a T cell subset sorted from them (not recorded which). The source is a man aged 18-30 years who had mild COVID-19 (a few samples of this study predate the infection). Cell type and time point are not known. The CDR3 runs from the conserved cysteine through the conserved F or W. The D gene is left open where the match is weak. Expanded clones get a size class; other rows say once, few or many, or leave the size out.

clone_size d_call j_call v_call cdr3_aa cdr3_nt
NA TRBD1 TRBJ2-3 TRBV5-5 CASSLALTGITDTQYF TGTGCCAGCAGCTTGGCCCTGACAGGGATAACAGATACGCAGTATTTT
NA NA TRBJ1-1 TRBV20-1 CSASSGSYTEAFF TGCAGTGCTAGTTCCGGAAGCTACACTGAAGCTTTCTTT
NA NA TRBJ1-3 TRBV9 CASSVKRERAGNTIYF TGTGCCAGCAGCGTGAAAAGGGAGCGGGCTGGAAACACCATATATTTT
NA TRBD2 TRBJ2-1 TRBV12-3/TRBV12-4 CASSWTSGGQYNEQFF TGTGCCAGCAGTTGGACTAGCGGGGGACAATACAATGAGCAGTTCTTC
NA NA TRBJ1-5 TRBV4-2 CASSQDQGRRVPQHF TGTGCCAGCAGCCAAGACCAGGGGCGCCGGGTGCCCCAGCATTTT
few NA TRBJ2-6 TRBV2 CASRNLGANVLTF TGTGCCAGCAGGAATCTTGGGGCCAACGTCCTGACTTTC
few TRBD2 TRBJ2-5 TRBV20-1 CRSTSGGVQETQYF TGCAGGTCAACTAGCGGGGGAGTGCAAGAGACCCAGTACTTC
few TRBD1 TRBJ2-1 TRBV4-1 CASSPGQDRFGEQFF TGCGCCAGCAGCCCGGGACAGGATAGATTCGGTGAGCAGTTCTTC
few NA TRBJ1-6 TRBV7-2 CASSGGQLYNSPLHF TGTGCCAGCAGCGGGGGCCAACTCTATAATTCACCCCTCCACTTT
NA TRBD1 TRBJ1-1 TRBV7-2 CASSSWTGNTEAFF TGTGCCAGCAGCTCCTGGACAGGGAACACTGAAGCTTTCTTT
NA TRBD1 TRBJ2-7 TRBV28 CASSYRYRGREQYF TGTGCCAGCAGTTACCGGTACAGGGGGCGCGAGCAGTACTTC
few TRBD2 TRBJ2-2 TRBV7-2 CASSPFGLAQGELFF TGTGCCAGCAGCCCCTTCGGACTAGCTCAGGGGGAGCTGTTTTTT
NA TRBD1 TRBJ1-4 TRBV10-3 CAISSQGEKLFF TGTGCCATCAGTTCACAGGGGGAAAAACTGTTTTTT
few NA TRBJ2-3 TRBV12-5 CASGPSRVPDTQYF TGTGCTAGTGGCCCCAGCCGGGTCCCAGATACGCAGTATTTT
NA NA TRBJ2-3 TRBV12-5 CASGLALATDTQYF TGTGCTAGTGGTTTGGCGCTAGCGACAGATACGCAGTATTTT
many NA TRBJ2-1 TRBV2 CASSEDSEHGYEQFF TGTGCCAGCAGTGAAGACTCCGAGCATGGCTATGAGCAGTTCTTC
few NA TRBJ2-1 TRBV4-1 CASRSGNGQGAYNEQFF TGCGCCAGCAGGAGCGGAAACGGGCAGGGCGCCTACAATGAGCAGTTCTTC
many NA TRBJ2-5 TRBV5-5 CASSLWPRSIETQYF TGTGCCAGCAGCTTGTGGCCTAGAAGTATCGAGACCCAGTACTTC
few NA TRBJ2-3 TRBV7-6 CASSILSTDTQYF TGTGCCAGCAGCATACTCAGCACAGATACGCAGTATTTT
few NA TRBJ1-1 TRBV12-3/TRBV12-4 CASSGGETGLNTEAFF TGTGCCAGCAGTGGGGGGGAAACAGGTTTGAACACTGAAGCTTTCTTT
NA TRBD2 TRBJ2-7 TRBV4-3 CASSQQKSLAGEQYF TGCGCCAGCAGCCAACAGAAGAGCCTAGCGGGCGAGCAGTACTTC
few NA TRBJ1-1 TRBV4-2 CASSPATGNTEAFF TGTGCCAGCAGCCCCGCGACAGGGAACACTGAAGCTTTCTTT
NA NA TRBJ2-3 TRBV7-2 CASSQRQGGDTQYF TGTGCCAGCAGCCAAAGACAGGGAGGGGATACGCAGTATTTT
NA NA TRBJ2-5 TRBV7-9 CASSLALEVRETQYF TGTGCCAGCAGCTTAGCACTAGAAGTAAGAGAGACCCAGTACTTC
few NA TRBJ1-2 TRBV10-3 CAISPTDYGYTF TGTGCCATCAGCCCGACAGACTATGGCTACACCTTC
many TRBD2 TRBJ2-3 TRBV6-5 CASSRGLAGGRPQTDTQYF TGTGCCAGCAGTAGGGGACTAGCGGGGGGACGCCCCCAGACTGATACGCAGTATTTT
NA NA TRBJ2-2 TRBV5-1 CASSFLAAPNTGELFF TGCGCCAGCAGCTTTCTAGCAGCGCCCAACACCGGGGAGCTGTTTTTT
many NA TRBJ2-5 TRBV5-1 CASSGTRRETQYF TGCGCCAGCAGCGGAACTAGGAGGGAGACCCAGTACTTC
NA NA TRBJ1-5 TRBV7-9 CASSLRQNQPQHF TGTGCCAGCAGCTTACGGCAGAATCAGCCCCAGCATTTT
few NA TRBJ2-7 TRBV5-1 CASSLESGDTYEQYF TGCGCCAGCAGCTTGGAGTCAGGGGACACCTACGAGCAGTACTTC
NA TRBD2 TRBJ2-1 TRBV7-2 CASSAPGTSSEQFF TGTGCCAGCAGCGCCCCCGGGACTAGCAGTGAGCAGTTCTTC
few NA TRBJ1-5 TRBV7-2 CASSSELNQPQHF TGTGCCAGCAGCTCAGAACTAAATCAGCCCCAGCATTTT
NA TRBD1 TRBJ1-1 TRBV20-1 CSAETGGGNTEAFF TGCAGTGCTGAGACAGGGGGCGGGAACACTGAAGCTTTCTTT
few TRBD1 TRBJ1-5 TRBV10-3 CATGGGTGGANNNQPQHF TGTGCCACGGGGGGAGGGACAGGGGGCGCGAATAACAATCAGCCCCAGCATTTT
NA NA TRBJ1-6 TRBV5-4 CASSPTRAGDSPLHF TGTGCCAGCAGCCCGACAAGGGCCGGCGATTCACCCCTCCACTTT